Below, 25 T cell receptor beta chains from the same sample are listed, as sequenced in a study of blood T cell repertoires in COVID-19. Here immunoSEQ multiplex PCR was the method, and the copy in TCRdb shows in-frame clones only, minus some. Of around 260,000 clones listed, about nine tenths are singletons. Source material: peripheral blood. These receptors all stem from a middle-aged woman who had recovered from COVID-19.

The rearrangement links TRBV5-1 to TRBJ2-7; 9 bases map to TRBD2. The germline gives CDR1 SGHRS, CDR2 YFSETQ. The CDR3 spans 14 residues. V was clipped by 4 bases and J by 5 bases; unmatched bases: 7. The CDR3 loop reads CASSVVAGVHEQYF. The CDR3 DNA reads TGCGCCAGCAGCGTAGTAGCGGGAGTCCACGAGCAGTACTTC.

The V gene is TRBV16, the J gene TRBJ1-2; TRBD1 is a possible D gene (6 bases). Trimming took off 0 bases at V and 0 bases at J, with 20 bases between the two ends. Germline V gene data show CDR1 as KGHSY and CDR2 as FQNENV. The CDR3 contains 19 residues. CDR3 DNA: TGTGCCAGCAGCCAATCTATCCAGGACAGCGTCATCGCTAACTATGGCTACACCTTC. This translates into CASSQSIQDSVIANYGYTF. Variable domain in full (rest from reference TRBV16 and TRBJ1-2): GEEVAQTPKHLVRGEGQKAKLYCAPIKGHSYVFWYQQVLKNEFKFLISFQNENVFDETGMPKERFSAKCLPNSPCSLEIQATKLEDSAVYFCASSQSIQDSVIANYGYTFGSGTRLTVV.

The V and J genes are TRBV27 and TRBJ1-6, with 8 bases lining up with TRBD1. CDR3 length: 14 residues. The germline V gene encodes CDR1 MNHEY and CDR2 SMNVEV (reference sequence). Trimming cost V 5 bases and J 10 bases; bases outside gene matches: 7. CDR3 DNA sequence: TGTGCCAGCAGTCCCCAGGGGGCAAACTCACCCCTCCACTTT. The encoded protein is CASSPQGANSPLHF.

This clone was seen a few times. Here the CDR3 reads CASSLWGTGVSDTQYF. The CDR3 DNA reads TGTGCCAGCAGTTTATGGGGGACAGGGGTCTCAGATACGCAGTATTTT. The chain links TRBV27 to TRBJ2-3; 10 bases match TRBD1. CDR3 length: 16 amino acids. V dropped 1 base and J dropped 4; count of bases not matched to a gene: 5. CDR1 is MNHEY, CDR2 SMNVEV, per germline (reference sequence).

The rearrangement uses TRBV3-1 (or the pseudogene TRBV3-2) and TRBJ2-5, with 10 bases matching TRBD2. This CDR3 has 15 residues. Germline V gene sequence: CDR1 LGHDT, CDR2 YNNKEL (reference sequence). Trimming at V came to 1 base and at J to 5 bases, leaving 4 bases not matched to a gene. CDR3 DNA: TGTGCCAGCAGCCAAGGACTAGCGGGCTCCGAGACCCAGTACTTC. It specifies CASSQGLAGSETQYF.

This chain links TRBV18 with TRBJ2-7, with D maybe TRBD1 (6 bases). The CDR3 covers 14 residues. The germline CDR1 and CDR2 sequences are KGHSH and LQKENI. V was cut by 3 bases and J by 2 bases, with 11 bases left in between. The CDR3 region is CASSPDRLTYEQYF. Written as DNA, the CDR3 is TGTGCCAGCTCACCGGACAGACTAACCTACGAGCAGTACTTC.

The chain employs TRBV5-1 and TRBJ2-6; maybe TRBD1 (5 bases). Deletions cut 6 bases from V and 5 bases from J, with 9 bases between. Germline CDR1 is SGHRS and CDR2 is YFSETQ. The CDR3 contains 13 residues. CDR3 residues: CASTMDRANVLTF. The CDR3 DNA reads TGCGCCAGCACAATGGACAGGGCCAACGTCCTGACTTTC. The whole variable domain, remainder taken from reference TRBV5-1 and TRBJ2-6, is KAGVTQTPRYLIKTRGQQVTLSCSPISGHRSVSWYQQTPGQGLQFLFEYFSETQRNKGNFPGRFSGRQFSNSRSEMNVSTLELGDSALYLCASTMDRANVLTFGAGSRLTVL.

The chain is built from TRBV10-3 and TRBJ2-1; 7 nucleotides match TRBD1. Unmatched junction bases numbered 11, after V lost 6 bases and J lost 0 bases. This CDR3 comprises 17 residues. From germline, CDR1 is ENHRY and CDR2 SYGVKD. DNA for the CDR3: TGTGCCATCAGCGCGCAAGGGGACAGAAGCTCCTACAATGAGCAGTTCTTC. This codes for CAISAQGDRSSYNEQFF.

V usage is TRBV7-2 and J usage is TRBJ2-1; TRBD2 agrees at 9 bases. V lost 1 base and J lost 7; bases outside the gene matches: 5. The CDR3 has 15 amino acids. CDR1 is SGHTA and CDR2 is FQGNSA in the germline V gene. The CDR3 spells CASSLVGLAQNEQFF. The CDR3, as DNA: TGTGCCAGCAGCTTAGTGGGACTAGCCCAAAATGAGCAGTTCTTC. The entire variable domain, with the rest obtained from reference TRBV7-2 and TRBJ2-1, is as follows: GAGVSQSPSNKVTEKGKDVELRCDPISGHTALYWYRQSLGQGLEFLIYFQGNSAPDKSGLPSDRFSAERTGGSVSTLTIQRTQQEDSAVYLCASSLVGLAQNEQFFGPGTRLTVL.

The chain employs TRBV4-1 and TRBJ2-7, with TRBD1 identical over 7 bases. Germline assignment: CDR1 MGHRA and CDR2 YSYEKL. The junction had 6 bases not matched to a gene; V was cut back by 0 bases and J by 1 base. This CDR3 region has 16 residues. In nucleotides, the CDR3 is TGCGCCAGCAGCCAAGAAACCGGGACAGCGTCCTACGAGCAGTACTTC. This encodes CASSQETGTASYEQYF.

The chain joins TRBV14 to TRBJ2-4; D is undetermined. Trimming pared 3 bases from V and 8 bases from J, leaving 11 bases between. Germline lookup yields CDR1 SGHDN and CDR2 FVKESK. The CDR3 totals 13 residues. CDR3 sequence: CASSQGFPHIQYF. The CDR3 bases are TGTGCCAGCAGCCAGGGCTTCCCCCACATTCAGTACTTC.

CDR3 in amino acids: CASSQTGYPYEQYF. Here the CDR3 DNA reads TGCGCCAGCAGCCAGACAGGGTACCCCTACGAGCAGTACTTC. The chain uses TRBV5-1 and TRBJ2-7, with 7 bases fitting TRBD1. The CDR3 has 14 residues. V shed 4 bases and J 2 bases; nucleotides not matched to a gene: 6. The germline V gene encodes CDR1 SGHRS and CDR2 YFSETQ.

This rearrangement joins TRBV19 to TRBJ2-2, with D hard to call. Trimming cost V 1 base and J 4 bases, with 10 bases left between them. This CDR3 is built from 15 residues. Germline CDR1 LNHDA, CDR2 SQIVND (reference sequence). The CDR3 DNA sequence: TGTGCCAGTAGTATAGGAGGCGGAAGCACCGGGGAGCTGTTTTTT. Amino acid sequence: CASSIGGGSTGELFF.

The rearrangement uses TRBV3-1 (or the pseudogene TRBV3-2) and TRBJ2-1; D remains ambiguous. Looked up from germline, CDR1 is LGHDT and CDR2 is YNNKEL (reference sequence). This CDR3 has 15 residues. The V gene lost 0 bases and the J gene lost 3 bases, with 9 bases spanning the gap. The CDR3 here is CASSQDGGLYNEQFF. The CDR3 nucleotides are TGTGCCAGCAGCCAAGATGGTGGCCTCTACAATGAGCAGTTCTTC.

The chain uses TRBV6-5 and TRBJ1-1, with D perhaps TRBD1 (5 bases). The CDR3 covers 13 residues. Germline loops: CDR1 MNHEY, CDR2 SVGAGI. Trimming removed 4 bases from V and 4 bases from J, with 10 bases in between. The CDR3 bases are TGTGCCAGCAGTTCCCGCAGGGCCACTGAAGCTTTCTTT. It translates to CASSSRRATEAFF.

The V gene is TRBV10-3, the J gene TRBJ2-7; 8 bases agree with TRBD1. The V and J ends lost 4 bases and 3 bases, in that order; junction bases with no gene match: 8. The CDR3 is 15 amino acids. Germline assignment: CDR1 ENHRY and CDR2 SYGVKD. CDR3 DNA sequence: TGTGCCATCAGTGCAGGACAGGGAAGTATCTACGAGCAGTACTTC. Translation gives CAISAGQGSIYEQYF.

The chain recombines TRBV6-5 with TRBJ2-3, with 8 bases identical to TRBD1. This CDR3 is 13 amino acids long. Trimming at V came to 10 bases and at J to 0 bases, leaving 3 bases not matched to a gene. Germline V CDR1 and CDR2: MNHEY, SVGAGI. CDR3 nucleotides: TGTGCCATCAACAGGGGGAGCACAGATACGCAGTATTTT. Protein product: CAINRGSTDTQYF.

The V gene is TRBV7-3, the J gene TRBJ1-3; D is perhaps TRBD1 (5 bases). The length of the CDR3 is 16 residues. Germline V gene lookup returns CDR1 SGHTA and CDR2 FQGTGA. V lost 2 bases and J 2 bases, leaving 13 bases between the germline ends. DNA for the CDR3: TGTGCCAGCAGCTTATCGTATCAGGGCGCTGGAAACACCATATATTTT. Protein product: CASSLSYQGAGNTIYF.

This clone has only one observation. The CDR3 spells CASSGEGQGAGELFF. The CDR3 bases are TGTGCCAGCAGCGGGGAGGGACAGGGGGCCGGGGAGCTGTTTTTT. The rearrangement uses TRBV7-3 and TRBJ2-2; 11 nucleotides agree with TRBD1. The CDR3 contains 15 residues. Germline V gene data show CDR1 as SGHTA and CDR2 as FQGTGA. V dropped 5 bases and J dropped 6; count of bases not matched to a gene: 5.

The CDR3 DNA reads as TGTGCCAGCAGGAAAACAGGGGAAGAGACCCAGTACTTC. It specifies CASRKTGEETQYF. J is TRBJ2-5 and V is TRBV28; 7 bases fit TRBD1. The CDR3 has 13 amino acids. V was pared by 6 bases and J by 3 bases, with 4 bases of the junction left unmatched. Germline-derived CDR1 and CDR2 are MDHEN and SYDVKM.

The chain employs TRBV27 and TRBJ2-3; 7 bases map to TRBD1. The CDR3 length is 14 residues. V lost 7 bases and J lost 2; bases outside the gene matches: 6. CDR1 MNHEY and CDR2 SMNVEV come from the germline V gene (reference sequence). The CDR3 spells CASTPGGNTDTQYF. For the CDR3, the DNA is TGTGCCAGCACACCAGGGGGTAACACAGATACGCAGTATTTT.

The chain carries TRBV4-1 and TRBJ2-7; possible D gene TRBD1, 5 bases. V dropped 0 bases and J dropped 2 bases, with 8 bases sitting between them. Looked up from germline, CDR1 is MGHRA and CDR2 is YSYEKL. This CDR3 has 14 amino acids. In DNA, the CDR3 is TGCGCCAGCAGCCAAGAGGACACTGCCTACGAGCAGTACTTC. It specifies CASSQEDTAYEQYF.

This clone was recorded only once. The chain combines TRBV9 with TRBJ2-1, with a weak D call TRBD1 (6 bases). The CDR3 is 15 residues long. CDR1 SGDLS and CDR2 YYNGEE come from the germline V gene. Trimming stripped 5 bases from V and 3 bases from J, with 15 bases between. CDR3 DNA sequence: TGTGCCAGCAGTACGGGACGAGGGGGCTACAATGAGCAGTTCTTC. Translated, it gives CASSTGRGGYNEQFF. Supplemented by reference TRBV9 and TRBJ2-1, the full variable domain reads DSGVTQTPKHLITATGQRVTLRCSPRSGDLSVYWYQQSLDQGLQFLIQYYNGEERAKGNILERFSAQQFPDLHSELNLSSLELGDSALYFCASSTGRGGYNEQFFGPGTRLTVL.

The rearrangement uses TRBV20-1 and TRBJ2-7; TRBD2 is a possible D gene (5 bases). The germline gives CDR1 DFQATT, CDR2 SNEGSKA (reference sequence). The CDR3 length is 13 residues. Trimming left V 3 bases short and J 4 bases short, with 13 bases between. This CDR3 is CSASSGREYEQYF. The CDR3 DNA reads TGCAGTGCTAGTTCTGGGAGAGAGTACGAGCAGTACTTC.

The chain employs TRBV19 and TRBJ2-7; 7 bases fit TRBD1. The CDR3 has 16 amino acids. Germline V gene sequence: CDR1 LNHDA, CDR2 SQIVND (reference sequence). Unmatched junction bases numbered 10, after V lost 4 bases and J lost 1 base. In DNA form, the CDR3 reads TGTGCCAGTAGTAAGGGGCACCGGGACAGTTCCTACGAGCAGTACTTC. It yields the protein CASSKGHRDSSYEQYF. Full variable domain (remainder filled in from reference TRBV19 and TRBJ2-7): DGGITQSPKYLFRKEGQNVTLSCEQNLNHDAMYWYRQDPGQGLRLIYYSQIVNDFQKGDIAEGYSVSREKKESFPLTVTSAQKNPTAFYLCASSKGHRDSSYEQYFGPGTRLTVT.